The TCR beta chain described here comes from a study of cytomegalovirus exposure and HLA in healthy donors. Germline CDR1 and CDR2: MRHNA and SNTAGT. V was pared by 6 bases and J by 3 bases, with 20 bases between. CDR3 length equals 16 residues. Both 60 Vbeta primers and 13 Jbeta primers went into the PCR. TCRdb's copy holds only in-frame clones and misses some; the assay was immunoSEQ multiplex PCR. The sample yields 100,000 to 150,000 clones, about 80% seen once. The J gene is TRBJ1-1, the V gene TRBV6-4; D might be TRBD1 (5 bases). The sequence was collected from a man aged 25 to 45 in good health and CMV-seropositive. Material: PBMCs. This CDR3 reads CASRIQSGNSHTEAFF. CDR3 sequence (DNA): TGTGCCAGCAGGATCCAGTCAGGGAACAGTCACACTGAAGCTTTCTTT.